This record concerns one T cell receptor beta chain sequence. Its target is unknown. Within the sample, other DNA sequences also encode this same CDR3. The sample belongs to a study of long-term antiretroviral therapy in people with HIV. Trimming removed 6 bases from V and 7 bases from J; junction bases left unmatched: 11. There are 14 residues in the CDR3. Germline lookup yields CDR1 SGHKS and CDR2 YYEKEE (reference sequence). Study findings and constraints: It was not possible to obtain data on ART adherence, viral resistance or therapy changes.

Survey level was the resolution at which the v3.0 immunoSEQ assay ran. Sequencing of each sample targeted roughly 35,000-55,000 T-cell genomes. The data were produced by immunoSEQ multiplex PCR, yet TCRdb's version contains in-frame clones alone and is incomplete. The profile shows approximately 28,000 clones, about 96% of them singletons. The TCR comes from a man aged 25-45 years with HIV. The sequencing used unsorted PBMCs, collected 5.3 years after starting antiretroviral therapy. This chain links TRBV5-5 with TRBJ2-7; 9 bases line up with TRBD1. This CDR3 reads CASNLWTGAGEQYF. For the CDR3, the DNA is TGTGCCAGCAATTTGTGGACAGGGGCTGGGGAGCAGTACTTC.